A selection of T cell receptor beta chains follows, all from one sample in a study of cytomegalovirus exposure and HLA in healthy donors. Clones were read by immunoSEQ multiplex PCR, and TCRdb kept only the in-frame ones, dropping some. There are tens of thousands of clones in the sample; approximately 88% occur only once, and 9.5% to 13% lies in the top ten. The source material was PBMCs. The origin of the receptors is a woman aged 18-35 years in good health and CMV-seropositive. CDR3s include the opening cysteine and the closing phenylalanine or tryptophan. Fields, in order: D gene, clone size, V gene, J gene, CDR3 DNA, CDR3 protein. D genes are given only for firm matches. Some rows have no size entry. The others give once, few or many, or a class for an expanded clone.

>TRBD2|-|TRBV5-6|TRBJ2-3
TGTGCCAGCAGCTCAGTAGCGGGGAGCACAGATACGCAGTATTTT
CASSSVAGSTDTQYF
>TRBD2|-|TRBV9|TRBJ2-2
TGTGCCAGCAGCTCCCACGCGGGGGGAAGTCGAACCGGGGAGCTGTTTTTT
CASSSHAGGSRTGELFF
>-|-|TRBV9|TRBJ2-3
TGTGCCAGCAGCGTAGGGGCTGGAGGGACAGATACGCAGTATTTT
CASSVGAGGTDTQYF
>-|-|TRBV11-2|TRBJ1-2
TGTGCCAGCAGCTTAGGTCGGGGGGCCTTCAAGGGCTACACCTTC
CASSLGRGAFKGYTF
>-|-|TRBV9|TRBJ1-6
TGTGCCAGCAGCGTAGAACAGGGAGCTTTGGGAAATTCACCCCTCCACTTT
CASSVEQGALGNSPLHF
>-|-|TRBV10-2|TRBJ1-3
TGCGCCAGCAGTGGGGCCGGGACTGGAAACACCATATATTTT
CASSGAGTGNTIYF
>-|-|TRBV15|TRBJ2-7
TGTGCCACCAGCAGTCTACAGGGATACAACGAGCAGTACTTC
CATSSLQGYNEQYF
>-|-|TRBV5-6|TRBJ2-2
TGTGCCAGCAGCCTTGGACAGAATGGGTGGGAGCTGTTTTTT
CASSLGQNGWELFF
>-|-|TRBV7-9|TRBJ2-1
TGTGCCAGCAGCTCCGGGGGAGGTGAGCAGTTCTTC
CASSSGGGEQFF
>-|-|TRBV19|TRBJ2-3
TGTGCCAGTCGCCCAAAGCGGGGCACAGATACGCAGTATTTT
CASRPKRGTDTQYF
>TRBD2|-|TRBV7-6|TRBJ2-7
TGTGCCAGCAGCCACTTCGGGCGGGGGGTCGGGGACGAGCAGTACTTC
CASSHFGRGVGDEQYF
>-|-|TRBV30|TRBJ2-3
TGTGCCTGGAGTAGCGGCACCTACACAGATACGCAGTATTTT
CAWSSGTYTDTQYF
>-|-|TRBV18|TRBJ2-3
TGTGCCAGCTCACGACGGGGTCTCACTTCGGAAGATACGCAGTATTTT
CASSRRGLTSEDTQYF
>-|-|TRBV28|TRBJ1-2
TGTGCCAGCTCAGGGGCGGATGGCTACACCTTC
CASSGADGYTF
>TRBD1|-|TRBV28|TRBJ1-6
TGTGCCAGCAGTTTAGGGGCAGGGGGCGTGAATTATTCACCCCTCCACTTT
CASSLGAGGVNYSPLHF
>-|once|TRBV7-9|TRBJ1-1
TGTGCCAGCAGCTTAGCGACAGCAATGAACACTGAAGCTTTCTTT
CASSLATAMNTEAFF
>-|-|TRBV30|TRBJ1-5
TGTGCCTGGAGTGTCGCCCAGGGAGGGAATCAGCCCCAGCATTTT
CAWSVAQGGNQPQHF
>-|-|TRBV19|TRBJ2-6
TGTGCCAGTAGCCAATCTGGGGCCAACGTCCTGACTTTC
CASSQSGANVLTF
>TRBD1|-|TRBV27|TRBJ1-4
TGTGCCAGCAGTCGGCAGGGACAGGGGGGGGAAAAACTGTTTTTT
CASSRQGQGGEKLFF
>TRBD1|-|TRBV6-5|TRBJ2-1
TGTGCCAGCAGTTACTCCTGGGACAGTGGTTCACGACAGTTCTTC
CASSYSWDSGSRQFF
>TRBD1|-|TRBV5-6|TRBJ1-2
TGTGCCAGCAGCCGGAGACAGGGGAGTGGTTGGGGCTACACCTTC
CASSRRQGSGWGYTF
>-|few|TRBV11-3|TRBJ1-6
TGTGCCAGCAGCTTAAACCAGGATTCACCCCTCCACTTT
CASSLNQDSPLHF
>TRBD2|-|TRBV6-4|TRBJ2-2
TGTGCCAGCAGTCGACTAGCGGATAACACCGGGGAGCTGTTTTTT
CASSRLADNTGELFF
>TRBD1|-|TRBV7-9|TRBJ1-6
TGTGCCAGCAGCTCAGCTGTAGGGACAGGGGACCCCCTCCACTTT
CASSSAVGTGDPLHF
>TRBD1|once|TRBV7-2|TRBJ2-7
TGTGCCAGCAGCTCATCGACAGGGGCCTACGAGCAGTACTTC
CASSSSTGAYEQYF
>-|-|TRBV7-3|TRBJ1-1
TGTGCCAGCTGTTTGGCATTCGAAATGAACACTGAAGCTTTCTTT
CASCLAFEMNTEAFF
>-|few|TRBV29-1|TRBJ1-1
TGCAGCGTTGAATTGGCGGTGAACACTGAAGCTTTCTTT
CSVELAVNTEAFF
>TRBD1|-|TRBV6-1|TRBJ2-2
TGTGCCAGCGGACTCCGGGACAGATTTACCGGGGAGCTGTTTTTT
CASGLRDRFTGELFF
>TRBD1|-|TRBV4-2|TRBJ1-4
TGTGCCAGCAGCCCATCCGGGACAGGGGCTGAAAAACTGTTTTTT
CASSPSGTGAEKLFF
>-|-|TRBV29-1|TRBJ1-2
TGCAGCGTTGTGGTGGGCAGCGGGGGCTATGGCTACACCTTC
CSVVVGSGGYGYTF
>-|-|TRBV5-8|TRBJ2-2
TGTGCCAGCAGCTCGGTCGCGGGGTGGAGCACCGGGGAGCTGTTTTTT
CASSSVAGWSTGELFF
>TRBD2|-|TRBV28|TRBJ2-7
TGTGCCAGCAGGGTTGCGACTAGCGGGGGCCCAACCTACGAGCAGTACTTC
CASRVATSGGPTYEQYF
>-|-|TRBV10-2|TRBJ2-3
TGCGCCAGCAGTGAAGCCAGGGAGGACGCAGATACGCAGTATTTT
CASSEAREDADTQYF
>-|-|TRBV7-2|TRBJ1-5
TGTGCCAGCAGCTTAGGGGGGGAATTGAGCAATCAGCCCCAGCATTTT
CASSLGGELSNQPQHF
>-|-|TRBV27|TRBJ1-5
TGTGCCAGCCGCATCCGTTCAGACAGACCCACTCAGCCCCAGCATTTT
CASRIRSDRPTQPQHF
>TRBD2|-|TRBV5-1|TRBJ2-1
TGCGCCAGCAATTATCCTAGCGGGGGCGGAATAAGATACAATGAGCAGTTCTTC
CASNYPSGGGIRYNEQFF
>TRBD2|-|TRBV6-6|TRBJ2-3
TGTGCCAGCAGATCAACCCTCGCGGGGGACGCAGATACGCAGTATTTT
CASRSTLAGDADTQYF
>-|-|TRBV6-5|TRBJ1-5
TGTGCCAGCAGCAATCAAGGGGGTGGACAGCCCCAGCATTTT
CASSNQGGGQPQHF
>-|-|TRBV6-5|TRBJ2-7
TGTGCCAGCAGTTACGATAGGGGTGCCCACGAGCAGTACTTC
CASSYDRGAHEQYF
>TRBD1|-|TRBV2|TRBJ2-7
TGTGCCAGCAGCCAGGACAGGGGCTTTCACTTC
CASSQDRGFHF
>-|-|TRBV14|TRBJ2-7
TGTGCCAGCAGCCAAGTGTGGAGGGGTGGGTACGAGCAGTACTTC
CASSQVWRGGYEQYF
>-|-|TRBV19|TRBJ2-3
TGTGCCAGTAGTATAGGAGCAGGGGATACGCAGTATTTT
CASSIGAGDTQYF
>-|-|TRBV5-1|TRBJ2-3
TGCGCCAGCAGCTCCTCGGTGTTGATGGATACGCAGTATTTT
CASSSSVLMDTQYF
>TRBD1|once|TRBV28|TRBJ1-1
TGTGCCAGCAGATTACAGGGGGCAGTGGCTTTCTTT
CASRLQGAVAFF
>TRBD2|-|TRBV28|TRBJ2-5
TGTGCCAGCAGTTTCGCGTCTAGCGGGGGGGACTCCCAAGAGACCCAGTACTTC
CASSFASSGGDSQETQYF